The clone carrying this T cell receptor (beta chain) was seen many times. Multiplex PCR, run in two rounds, amplified TCR beta CDR3 from genomic DNA. Each TRBV and TRBJ gene had its own primer in the first PCR round. A single record per CDR3 protein comes from TCRdb applying MiXCR to the multiplex PCR reads. The profile shows about 15,000 distinct CDR3 sequences, about 44% of them singletons. This specimen belongs to a study of prognosis after radiotherapy for stage I lung cancer. Germline lookup yields CDR1 DFQATT and CDR2 SNEGSKA (reference sequence). This CDR3 is built from 17 residues. Trimming removed 0 bases from V and 5 bases from J, with 22 bases in between.

V is TRBV20-1 and J is TRBJ1-1, with TRBD1 as a possible D gene (5 bases). The TCR sequence derives from a donor over 45 with non-small cell lung cancer. The input for sequencing was PBMCs, taken before or after stereotactic body radiation therapy (not recorded which). CDR3: CSARERARGLGVTEAFF. CDR3 DNA: TGCAGTGCTAGAGAGCGGGCGAGGGGCCTCGGTGTAACTGAAGCTTTCTTT.